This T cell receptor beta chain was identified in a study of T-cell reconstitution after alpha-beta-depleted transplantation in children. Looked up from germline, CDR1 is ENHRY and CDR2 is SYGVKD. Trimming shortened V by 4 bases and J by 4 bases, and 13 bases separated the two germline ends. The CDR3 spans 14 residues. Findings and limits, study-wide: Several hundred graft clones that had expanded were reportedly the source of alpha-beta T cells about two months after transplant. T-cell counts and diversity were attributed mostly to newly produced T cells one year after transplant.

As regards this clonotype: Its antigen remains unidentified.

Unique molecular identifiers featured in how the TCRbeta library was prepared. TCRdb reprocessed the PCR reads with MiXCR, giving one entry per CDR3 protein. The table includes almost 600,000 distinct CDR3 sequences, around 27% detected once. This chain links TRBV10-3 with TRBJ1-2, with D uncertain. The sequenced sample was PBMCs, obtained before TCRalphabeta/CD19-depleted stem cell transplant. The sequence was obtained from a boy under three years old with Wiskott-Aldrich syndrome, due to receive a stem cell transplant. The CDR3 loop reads CAISGIGNLYGYTF. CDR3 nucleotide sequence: TGTGCCATCAGTGGAATTGGAAACCTCTATGGCTACACCTTC.